Below are 17 T cell receptor beta chains sequenced from a single sample in a study of cytomegalovirus exposure and HLA in healthy donors. The primer mix had 60 Vbeta and 13 Jbeta primers. TCRdb's table, derived via immunoSEQ multiplex PCR, lists solely in-frame clones and lacks some. Seen here are 150,000 to 200,000 clones, around 82% observed once, and the top ten hold roughly a tenth. Material: PBMCs. These receptors originate from a middle-aged man in good health and CMV-seropositive.

CDR3 residues: CASSEWGQGRKLFF. In DNA form, the CDR3 reads TGTGCCAGCAGTGAATGGGGACAGGGGAGGAAGCTGTTTTTT. The rearrangement uses TRBV2 and TRBJ2-2, with 10 bases fitting TRBD1. The CDR3 length is 14 residues. In germline, CDR1 is SNHLY, CDR2 FYNNEI. V lost 2 bases, J lost 12 bases, and 6 bases stayed unmatched.

V and J are TRBV7-9 and TRBJ2-7, with TRBD1 as a possible D gene (5 bases). Germline V gives CDR1 SEHNR, CDR2 FQNEAQ (reference sequence). This CDR3 comprises 14 residues. Trimming took 5 bases from V and 2 from J, leaving 13 bases between them. CDR3 bases: TGTGCCAGCAGCACGCAGCTGGACACCTACGAGCAGTACTTC. Translation gives CASSTQLDTYEQYF.

The chain links TRBV7-8 to TRBJ2-1, with 12 bases fitting TRBD2. Germline V gene lookup returns CDR1 SGHVS and CDR2 FQNEAQ. This CDR3 spans 20 amino acids. V was clipped by 7 bases and J by 0 bases; unmatched bases: 16. CDR3 bases: TGTGCCAGCACCCCCTCCGGGACTAGCGGGTTTATTAGCTCCTACAATGAGCAGTTCTTC. Translation gives CASTPSGTSGFISSYNEQFF.

The rearrangement joins TRBV5-4 to TRBJ2-1, with 10 bases that match TRBD2. This CDR3 has 15 residues. The germline V gene has CDR1 SGHNT and CDR2 YYREEE (reference sequence). V trimming: 4 bases; J trimming: 3 bases; junction bases outside the gene matches: 4. CDR3 sequence: CASSASGRVYNEQFF. The CDR3 nucleotides are TGTGCCAGCAGCGCTAGCGGGAGAGTCTACAATGAGCAGTTCTTC.

The V call is TRBV27, the J call TRBJ2-7; the match to TRBD1 covers 9 bases. This CDR3 has 14 residues. Unmatched junction bases numbered 6, after V lost 6 bases and J lost 3 bases. Germline CDR1 is MNHEY and CDR2 is SMNVEV (reference sequence). The CDR3 DNA is TGTGCCAGCAGGGGGACAGGGATTAGCTACGAGCAGTACTTC. Its protein product is CASRGTGISYEQYF.

The chain joins TRBV29-1 to TRBJ2-3; 8 nucleotides align to TRBD2. J was trimmed by 3 bases and V by 4 bases; bases with no gene match: 0. CDR3 length: 12 amino acids. CDR1 and CDR2 from the germline V gene are SQVTM and ANQGSEA. CDR3 protein: CSVGGGTDTQYF. The CDR3 DNA follows: TGCAGCGTTGGCGGGGGGACAGATACGCAGTATTTT.

V usage is TRBV9 and J usage is TRBJ2-1; TRBD2 is a possible D gene (5 bases). Looked up from germline, CDR1 is SGDLS and CDR2 is YYNGEE. V lost 0 bases and J lost 0, with 10 bases in between. This CDR3 spans 16 amino acids. The CDR3, as DNA: TGTGCCAGCAGCGTAGCGGGGTGGAGCTCCTACAATGAGCAGTTCTTC. This codes for CASSVAGWSSYNEQFF.

The chain recombines TRBV2 with TRBJ2-3; TRBD2 aligns across 10 bases. Trimming took 8 bases from V and 6 from J; bases not matched to a gene: 5. The germline gives CDR1 SNHLY, CDR2 FYNNEI. The CDR3 sequence is 13 residues long. CDR3 nucleotide sequence: TGTGCCAGCGGAAAACTAGCGGGGGATACGCAGTATTTT. Translated: CASGKLAGDTQYF. Based on the CDR3 plus reference TRBV2 and TRBJ2-3, the full variable domain is EPEVTQTPSHQVTQMGQEVILRCVPISNHLYFYWYRQILGQKVEFLVSFYNNEISEKSEIFDDQFSVERPDGSNFTLKIRSTKLEDSAMYFCASGKLAGDTQYFGPGTRLTVL.

The chain couples TRBV5-1 to TRBJ2-3, with a tentative D call TRBD1 (5 bases). This CDR3 has 16 residues. Trimming cost V 4 bases and J 0 bases, with 15 bases left between them. CDR1 is SGHRS, CDR2 YFSETQ, per germline. CDR3 sequence reads: CASSPGASASTDTQYF. The CDR3, as DNA: TGCGCCAGCAGCCCTGGGGCCAGTGCTAGCACAGATACGCAGTATTTT.

This clone has only a few counts. The CDR3 bases are TGTGCCAGCAGTGACATAACAGCCAATACCTACGAGCAGTACTTC. Its protein product is CASSDITANTYEQYF. The rearrangement links TRBV6-1 to TRBJ2-7; D is uncertain. Looked up from germline, CDR1 is MNHNS and CDR2 is SASEGT. This CDR3 region has 15 residues. The V gene lost 3 bases and the J gene lost 2 bases, with 14 bases spanning the gap.

This chain links TRBV29-1 with TRBJ2-7; 9 nucleotides match TRBD1. The CDR3 contains 13 residues. CDR1 SQVTM and CDR2 ANQGSEA come from the germline V gene. With V trimmed by 7 bases and J by 2 bases, 6 bases remained unmatched. DNA for the CDR3: TGCAGCGCCCGGACAGGGGAGGCCTACGAGCAGTACTTC. This encodes CSARTGEAYEQYF.

This chain connects TRBV4-3 to TRBJ1-3; a weak D match, TRBD1 (5 bases). The CDR3 totals 16 residues. V was cut by 4 bases and J by 4 bases, with 17 bases left in between. CDR1 is LGHNA, CDR2 YSLEER, per germline. The CDR3 DNA sequence: TGCGCCAGCAGCCCCGATCTGTCAGGGTTCGGAAACACCATATATTTT. Its translation is CASSPDLSGFGNTIYF.

The gene calls are TRBV19 and TRBJ2-1, with a weak D call TRBD1 (6 bases). This CDR3 comprises 13 residues. Trimming removed 6 bases at V and 7 bases at J, with 13 bases between. Germline CDR1 reads LNHDA; CDR2 reads SQIVND (reference sequence). This CDR3 is CASRVTGTNEQFF. CDR3 coding DNA: TGTGCCAGTAGAGTAACAGGGACGAATGAGCAGTTCTTC. The entire variable domain, with the rest obtained from reference TRBV19 and TRBJ2-1, is as follows: DGGITQSPKYLFRKEGQNVTLSCEQNLNHDAMYWYRQDPGQGLRLIYYSQIVNDFQKGDIAEGYSVSREKKESFPLTVTSAQKNPTAFYLCASRVTGTNEQFFGPGTRLTVL.

This clone was detected only a few times. In DNA form, the CDR3 reads TGTGCCAGTAGCCCTGGGACAGGGTCTGGAAACACCATATATTTT. Amino acids: CASSPGTGSGNTIYF. The chain links TRBV19 to TRBJ1-3, with 9 bases aligning to TRBD1. The CDR3 is 15 amino acids. Germline-derived CDR1 and CDR2 are LNHDA and SQIVND (reference sequence). Germline trimming cut 6 bases from V and 1 base from J; bases unmatched to any gene: 4.

V gene TRBV7-9 combines with J gene TRBJ1-5, with 8 bases fitting TRBD1. The CDR3 length is 14 residues. Per the germline V gene, CDR1 is SEHNR and CDR2 is FQNEAQ (reference sequence). Trimming at V came to 4 bases and at J to 2 bases, leaving 1 base not matched to a gene. The CDR3 DNA follows: TGTGCCAGCAGCTCGACAGGGGGCAATCAGCCCCAGCATTTT. Protein: CASSSTGGNQPQHF. Together with reference TRBV7-9 and TRBJ1-5, the CDR3 gives the full variable domain: DTGVSQNPRHKITKRGQNVTFRCDPISEHNRLYWYRQTLGQGPEFLTYFQNEAQLEKSRLLSDRFSAERPKGSFSTLEIQRTEQGDSAMYLCASSSTGGNQPQHFGDGTRLSIL.

The CDR3 is CAISARQQEPMNTEAFF. The CDR3 DNA is TGTGCCATCAGTGCAAGACAGCAGGAGCCTATGAACACTGAAGCTTTCTTT. This rearrangement joins TRBV10-3 to TRBJ1-1, with D maybe TRBD1 (5 bases). Germline V CDR1 and CDR2: ENHRY, SYGVKD. Trimming took 4 bases from V and 0 from J, leaving 18 bases between them. This CDR3 spans 17 amino acids.

V usage is TRBV7-2 and J usage is TRBJ2-5, with 8 bases matching TRBD1. The J call is in doubt because the DNA end fits TRBJ2-7 better. There are 17 residues in the CDR3. Germline lookup yields CDR1 SGHTA and CDR2 FQGNSA. CDR3 loop: CASSSRSGRTGTYEQYF. The DNA for the CDR3 is TGTGCCAGCAGCTCCCGTTCCGGTAGGACAGGGACCTACGAGCAGTACTTC.